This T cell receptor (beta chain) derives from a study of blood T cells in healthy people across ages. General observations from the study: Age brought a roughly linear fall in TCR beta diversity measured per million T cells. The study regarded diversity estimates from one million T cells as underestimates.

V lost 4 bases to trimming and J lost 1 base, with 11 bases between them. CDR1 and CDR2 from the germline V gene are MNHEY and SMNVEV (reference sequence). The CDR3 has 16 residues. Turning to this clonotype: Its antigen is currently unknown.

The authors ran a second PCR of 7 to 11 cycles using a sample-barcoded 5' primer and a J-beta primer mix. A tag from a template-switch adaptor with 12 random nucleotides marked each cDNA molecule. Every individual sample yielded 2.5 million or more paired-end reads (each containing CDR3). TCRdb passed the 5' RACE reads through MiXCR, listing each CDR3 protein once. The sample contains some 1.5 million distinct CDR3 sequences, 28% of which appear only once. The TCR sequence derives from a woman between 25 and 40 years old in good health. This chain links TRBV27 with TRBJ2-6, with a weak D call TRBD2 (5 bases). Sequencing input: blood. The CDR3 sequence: CASSYIRGSGANVLTF. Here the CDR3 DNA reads TGTGCCAGCAGTTACATCCGCGGGTCTGGGGCCAACGTCCTGACTTTC.